These 26 T cell receptor beta chains were all obtained from the same sample, sequenced in a study of CD8 T cells in Susac syndrome. The RNA, about 0.45 to 1 ug, was put through reverse transcription using random hexamers. In TCRdb, the immunoSEQ multiplex PCR reads were re-called with MiXCR into one record per CDR3 protein. The sample includes about 120,000 distinct CDR3 sequences, 94% of them seen just once. Sequenced input: CD4+ T cells from PBMCs. The receptors shown here come from a human donor in good health.

This clonotype was seen just once. The chain employs TRBV3-1 and TRBJ2-7, with a tentative D call TRBD1 (5 bases). V gave up 1 base and J gave up 3 bases, with 10 bases separating them. CDR1 and CDR2 (germline): LGHDT, YNNKEL (reference sequence). This CDR3 is 14 amino acids long. CDR3 coding DNA: TGTGCCAGCAGCCAAGGGGGCAAGGGCTACGAGCAGTACTTC. Translation: CASSQGGKGYEQYF.

Here the CDR3 reads CASSLGPGGGETQYF. Written as DNA, the CDR3 is TGTGCCAGCAGCTTAGGACCGGGAGGGGGAGAGACCCAGTACTTC. This chain connects TRBV7-2 to TRBJ2-5; 8 bases match TRBD2. V trimming: 1 base; J trimming: 4 bases; junction bases outside the gene matches: 5. CDR1 and CDR2 from the germline V gene are SGHTA and FQGNSA. The CDR3 is 15 amino acids.

This clonotype was counted once. The rearrangement links TRBV18 to TRBJ1-4; 7 bases agree with TRBD1. Germline V gene data show CDR1 as KGHSH and CDR2 as LQKENI. Trimming took 3 bases from V and 4 from J; bases not matched to a gene: 8. CDR3 length equals 16 residues. Here the CDR3 DNA reads TGTGCCAGCTCACCCGCTGAGGGACAGTATAATGAAAAACTGTTTTTT. It translates to CASSPAEGQYNEKLFF.

The gene calls are TRBV28 and TRBJ1-1; D perhaps matches TRBD1 (6 bases). This CDR3 region has 12 residues. Germline assignment: CDR1 MDHEN and CDR2 SYDVKM. Deletions cut 7 bases from V and 12 bases from J, with 18 bases between. CDR3 coding DNA: TGTGCCAGCAATTTCAGGGGCATGATGACTTTCTTT. Its translation is CASNFRGMMTFF.

The rearrangement links TRBV28 to TRBJ1-1; 7 nucleotides align to TRBD1. Germline CDR1 is MDHEN and CDR2 is SYDVKM. The J segment lost 8 bases and the V segment lost 7 bases, leaving 10 bases of the junction unmatched. This CDR3 has 13 amino acids. Written as DNA, the CDR3 is TGTGCCAGCACCCAGGGACAGCTCCTCGAAGCTTTCTTT. This sequence encodes CASTQGQLLEAFF.

J is TRBJ2-4 and V is TRBV12-3 or TRBV12-4; 7 bases line up with TRBD1. The ends lost 6 bases at V and 8 bases at J; junction bases unmatched: 19. This CDR3 spans 17 amino acids. As DNA, the CDR3 is TGTGCCAGCAGCCCAGGGACAGCCGCCCGGGTCCTAGACATTCAGTACTTC. Translating it yields CASSPGTAARVLDIQYF.

V is TRBV24-1 and J is TRBJ1-3; D is possibly TRBD1 (6 bases). The germline V gene encodes CDR1 KGHDR and CDR2 SFDVKD. This CDR3 spans 17 amino acids. Trimming left V 2 bases short and J 0 bases short, with 13 bases between. The CDR3 region is CATSDSGGLGSGNTIYF. CDR3 bases: TGTGCCACCAGTGATTCGGGGGGGCTAGGCTCTGGAAACACCATATATTTT.

This chain joins TRBV7-2 and TRBJ1-5, with D possibly being TRBD1 (5 bases). Germline V gene lookup returns CDR1 SGHTA and CDR2 FQGNSA. This CDR3 region has 15 residues. The V and J ends lost 5 bases and 7 bases respectively, with 18 bases between them. This chain's CDR3 is CASSREGRAEQPQHF. In DNA form, the CDR3 reads TGTGCCAGCAGCCGGGAGGGCAGGGCGGAGCAGCCCCAGCATTTT.

The chain joins TRBV19 to TRBJ2-7; D is possibly TRBD1 or TRBD2 (5 bases each). With 4 bases removed from V and 3 bases from J, the gap between germline ends came to 16 bases. The CDR3 runs 15 residues. Per the germline V gene, CDR1 is LNHDA and CDR2 is SQIVND (reference sequence). The CDR3 nucleotides read TGTGCCAGTAGTAAGTTTGGGGGAGAGGGCTACGAGCAGTACTTC. This encodes CASSKFGGEGYEQYF. The variable domain in full, completed from reference TRBV19 and TRBJ2-7, reads DGGITQSPKYLFRKEGQNVTLSCEQNLNHDAMYWYRQDPGQGLRLIYYSQIVNDFQKGDIAEGYSVSREKKESFPLTVTSAQKNPTAFYLCASSKFGGEGYEQYFGPGTRLTVT.

The V call is TRBV15, the J call TRBJ2-5; D is possibly TRBD1 (6 bases). The CDR3 totals 13 residues. The V and J ends lost 6 bases and 3 bases respectively, with 11 bases between them. The V gene's germline CDR1 is LNHNV and CDR2 YYDKDF (reference sequence). CDR3 amino acids: CATSRDKEETQYF. The DNA for the CDR3 is TGTGCCACCAGTAGGGACAAAGAAGAGACCCAGTACTTC.

For the CDR3, the DNA is TGTGCCTGGAGCACTATTAATACGCAGTATTTT. It encodes CAWSTINTQYF. The chain has TRBV30 and TRBJ2-3, with D unresolved. V shed 3 bases and J shed 7 bases, with 8 bases lying between them. CDR3 length: 11 residues. Germline CDR1 is GTSNPN and CDR2 is SVGIG (reference sequence).

About this clonotype itself: The conserved closing phenylalanine or tryptophan is absent in this CDR3, likely reflecting a read error. The chain has TRBV6-2 or TRBV6-3 and TRBJ2-1; 9 bases map to TRBD2. V shed 5 bases and J 7 bases; nucleotides not matched to a gene: 6. Germline values: CDR1 MNHEY, CDR2 SVGEGT. The CDR3 totals 14 residues. CDR3 protein: CASSRAGGANEQFL. The CDR3 nucleotides read TGTGCCAGCAGTAGGGCGGGAGGGGCGAATGAGCAGTTCTTG.

V and J are TRBV11-2 and TRBJ1-5; D is undetermined. Germline V gene lookup returns CDR1 SGHAT and CDR2 FQNNGV. The V end was cut by 1 base, the J end by 7 bases, with 14 bases between. CDR3 length equals 15 residues. CDR3: CASSLASGSGQPQHF. In nucleotides, the CDR3 is TGTGCCAGCAGCTTAGCCTCGGGTAGTGGGCAGCCCCAGCATTTT.

The rearrangement uses TRBV3-1 and TRBJ1-2; no clear D. The CDR3 covers 14 residues. The germline CDR1 and CDR2 sequences are LGHDT and YNNKEL (reference sequence). Trimming cost V 4 bases and J 3 bases, with 12 bases left between them. CDR3 amino acids: CASSLSGRDYGYTF. The CDR3 coding sequence is TGTGCCAGCAGCCTATCCGGTAGGGACTATGGCTACACCTTC.

The genes are TRBV19 and TRBJ2-7, with 7 bases fitting TRBD1. The CDR3 is made up of 16 amino acids. Germline trimming cut 6 bases from V and 0 bases from J; bases unmatched to any gene: 11. The germline CDR1 and CDR2 sequences are LNHDA and SQIVND (reference sequence). The CDR3 nucleotides are TGTGCCAGTAGCCAGTTCGGAACAGGGGCCTCCTACGAGCAGTACTTC. Encoded protein: CASSQFGTGASYEQYF.

This chain joins TRBV28 and TRBJ2-5; TRBD1 is a possible D gene (5 bases). The V and J ends lost 2 bases and 8 bases respectively, with 15 bases between them. This CDR3 region has 14 residues. Germline V gene data show CDR1 as MDHEN and CDR2 as SYDVKM. In nucleotides, the CDR3 is TGTGCCAGCAGTTTAGGTACCCCCAGGGAAACCCAGTACTTC. Its translation: CASSLGTPRETQYF.

The chain employs TRBV7-9 and TRBJ2-2; 8 nucleotides agree with TRBD1. The CDR3 extends over 14 amino acids. Germline lookup yields CDR1 SEHNR and CDR2 FQNEAQ (reference sequence). Trimming removed 4 bases from V and 6 bases from J; junction bases left unmatched: 4. This chain's CDR3 is CASSSHRGAGELFF. The CDR3 DNA reads TGTGCCAGCAGCTCGCACAGGGGGGCCGGGGAGCTGTTTTTT. Based on the CDR3 plus reference TRBV7-9 and TRBJ2-2, the full variable domain is DTGVSQNPRHKITKRGQNVTFRCDPISEHNRLYWYRQTLGQGPEFLTYFQNEAQLEKSRLLSDRFSAERPKGSFSTLEIQRTEQGDSAMYLCASSSHRGAGELFFGEGSRLTVL.

The rearrangement links TRBV29-1 to TRBJ1-2; D remains ambiguous. Germline CDR1 reads SQVTM; CDR2 reads ANQGSEA. V was clipped by 4 bases and J by 8 bases, with 17 bases between them. The CDR3 length is 13 residues. The CDR3 DNA is TGCAGCGTTGCGGAACAGACCCTACTAGGCTACACCTTC. It codes for CSVAEQTLLGYTF. Complete variable domain (other parts from reference TRBV29-1 and TRBJ1-2): SAVISQKPSRDICQRGTSLTIQCQVDSQVTMMFWYRQQPGQSLTLIATANQGSEATYESGFVIDKFPISRPNLTFSTLTVSNMSPEDSSIYLCSVAEQTLLGYTFGSGTRLTVV.

The chain employs TRBV6-2 or TRBV6-3 and TRBJ2-7, with unresolved D. Germline V gives CDR1 MNHEY, CDR2 SVGEGT. V was cut by 4 bases and J by 6 bases, with 10 bases left in between. The CDR3 covers 12 residues. The CDR3 DNA sequence: TGTGCCAGCAGTTCGATGGTGGCCGAGCAGTACTTC. Protein sequence: CASSSMVAEQYF.

The chain joins TRBV5-1 to TRBJ2-5, with D possibly TRBD1 on 6 matching bases. V was shortened by 0 bases and J by 2 bases, with 14 bases between the two germline ends. The CDR3 spans 16 residues. From germline, CDR1 is SGHRS and CDR2 YFSETQ. The CDR3 reads CASSLAQGSLQETQYF. For the CDR3, the DNA is TGCGCCAGCAGCTTGGCCCAGGGGTCGCTTCAAGAGACCCAGTACTTC.

This chain connects TRBV7-2 to TRBJ2-2; D is uncertain. V was clipped by 6 bases and J by 3 bases, with 11 bases between them. Germline CDR1 is SGHTA and CDR2 is FQGNSA. CDR3 length: 14 residues. CDR3 sequence (DNA): TGTGCCAGCAGTTTCTCGGGCGACACCGGGGAGCTGTTTTTT. Protein: CASSFSGDTGELFF.

The rearrangement links TRBV20-1 to TRBJ2-3; TRBD2 aligns across 12 bases. Unmatched junction bases numbered 6, after V lost 6 bases and J lost 2 bases. In germline, CDR1 is DFQATT, CDR2 SNEGSKA (reference sequence). The CDR3 contains 15 residues. The CDR3 DNA sequence: TGCAGTGCCCTAGCGGGAGGGTTCGACACAGATACGCAGTATTTT. Amino acid sequence: CSALAGGFDTDTQYF.

The chain uses TRBV5-1 and TRBJ2-7, with D unresolved. The CDR3 spans 14 residues. Trimming left V 1 base short and J 2 bases short, with 10 bases between. CDR1 and CDR2 from the germline V gene are SGHRS and YFSETQ. The CDR3 here is CASSLNGPPYEQYF. The DNA of the CDR3 is TGCGCCAGCAGCTTGAACGGGCCCCCCTACGAGCAGTACTTC.

This clonotype was recorded once. The chain links TRBV5-6 to TRBJ2-7; D is perhaps TRBD1 (6 bases). This CDR3 is 15 amino acids long. The V end lost 3 bases, the J end lost 0 bases, and 13 bases lay between the germline ends. CDR1 SGHDT and CDR2 YYEEEE come from the germline V gene. The chain's CDR3 is CASSSGQQNSYEQYF. In nucleotides, the CDR3 is TGTGCCAGCAGCTCTGGACAGCAAAACTCCTACGAGCAGTACTTC.

V usage is TRBV2 and J usage is TRBJ1-2; D may be TRBD1 (5 bases). The CDR3 is 11 residues long. The V gene's germline CDR1 is SNHLY and CDR2 FYNNEI. The V end was cut by 6 bases, the J end by 8 bases, with 10 bases between. This CDR3 is CASSPDRGYTF. The CDR3 DNA reads as TGTGCCAGCAGCCCCGACAGAGGCTACACCTTC.

The V call is TRBV2, the J call TRBJ1-5; D is unresolved. Germline CDR1 reads SNHLY; CDR2 reads FYNNEI. V was shortened by 4 bases and J by 2 bases, with 12 bases between the two germline ends. CDR3 size: 15 residues. DNA for the CDR3: TGTGCCAGCAGTGTCCCCCTCGCGGGCAATCAGCCCCAGCATTTT. It specifies CASSVPLAGNQPQHF.